The rows below give T cell receptor beta chains drawn from one sample of a study of T cell responses to AZD1222 COVID-19 vaccine. Produced via immunoSEQ multiplex PCR; TCRdb's table is partial and in-frame only. The sample shows some 150,000 clones, 90% of them seen only once. The sample here was peripheral blood, taken on day 0 of AZD1222 vaccination. These receptor sequences come from an adult in good health. Each CDR3 is given with its conserved first and last residue. A D gene is named only where the DNA matches it firmly. Size tells how often a clone was seen (once, few, many) or the class of an expanded clone, and some rows leave it out.

TRBV7-9,TRBJ2-7,TRBD1,-,CASNQLTGEEDYEQYF,TGTGCCAGCAACCAATTAACAGGGGAAGAGGATTACGAGCAGTACTTC
TRBV7-2,TRBJ1-1,TRBD1,-,CASSRDRGGINTEAFF,TGTGCCAGCAGCCGCGACCGAGGGGGCATTAACACTGAAGCTTTCTTT
TRBV6-1,TRBJ2-7,-,-,CASSDFSYYEQYF,TGTGCCAGCAGTGATTTCAGTTACTACGAGCAGTACTTC
TRBV30,TRBJ1-1,-,-,CAWLEYEAFF,TGTGCCTGGTTAGAGTATGAAGCTTTCTTT
TRBV5-5,TRBJ1-2,-,-,CASSLQLTQNYGYTF,TGTGCCAGCAGCTTACAACTGACACAGAACTATGGCTACACCTTC
TRBV18,TRBJ1-6,-,-,CASSPQVQNSPLHF,TGTGCCAGCTCACCACAGGTACAAAATTCACCCCTCCACTTT
TRBV12-5,TRBJ2-6,-,-,CASPRRQRPPSGANVLTF,TGTGCTAGTCCGAGGAGACAGCGTCCTCCCTCTGGGGCCAACGTCCTGACTTTC
TRBV7-9,TRBJ2-3,TRBD2,few,CASSLVAGDTDTQYF,TGTGCCAGCAGCTTGGTAGCGGGAGACACAGATACGCAGTATTTT
TRBV2,TRBJ1-4,-,-,CASGRQPATNEKLFF,TGTGCCAGCGGTAGGCAGCCTGCAACTAATGAAAAACTGTTTTTT
TRBV15,TRBJ1-6,TRBD1,once,CATSRGTGDNSPLHF,TGTGCCACCAGCAGAGGTACAGGGGATAATTCACCCCTCCACTTT
TRBV15,TRBJ1-6,-,-,CATTGIGNSPLHF,TGTGCCACCACTGGGATCGGGAATTCACCCCTCCACTTT
TRBV4-1,TRBJ1-1,-,-,CASSQEVPWRNFVGRNTEAFF,TGCGCCAGCAGCCAAGAAGTTCCATGGCGCAACTTCGTTGGCAGGAACACTGAAGCTTTCTTT
TRBV3-1/TRBV3-2,TRBJ2-3,-,-,CASSHTITDTQYF,TGTGCCAGCAGCCATACGATCACAGATACGCAGTATTTT
TRBV12-3/TRBV12-4,TRBJ2-5,TRBD1,-,CASSLTQPGQGYF,TGTGCCAGCAGTTTAACCCAACCGGGACAGGGTTACTTC
TRBV6-5,TRBJ2-7,TRBD2,-,CASRSGEGGEYF,TGTGCCAGCAGATCGGGGGAGGGTGGGGAGTACTTC
TRBV25-1,TRBJ1-5,-,-,CASSESGSNQPQHF,TGTGCCAGCAGTGAATCGGGTAGCAATCAGCCCCAGCATTTT
TRBV7-6,TRBJ1-1,TRBD1,-,CASSFSILRDRGIGNTEAFF,TGTGCCAGCAGCTTCTCAATTCTTCGGGACAGGGGTATAGGGAACACTGAAGCTTTCTTT
TRBV7-9,TRBJ1-4,-,-,CASSLGTIGEKLFF,TGTGCCAGCAGCTTAGGGACGATAGGGGAAAAACTGTTTTTT
TRBV6-2/TRBV6-3,TRBJ1-5,TRBD1,few,CASSTGTANQPQHF,TGTGCCAGCAGTACCGGGACAGCCAATCAGCCCCAGCATTTT
TRBV7-9,TRBJ1-2,-,-,CASSPSRGLNYGYTF,TGTGCCAGCAGCCCATCGAGGGGTTTGAACTATGGCTACACCTTC
TRBV7-9,TRBJ2-5,-,-,CASTAGGEETQYF,TGTGCCAGCACAGCCGGGGGCGAAGAGACCCAGTACTTC
TRBV30,TRBJ2-7,-,-,CAWSREMGTYEQYF,TGTGCCTGGAGCCGGGAAATGGGTACCTACGAGCAGTACTTC
TRBV7-3,TRBJ1-4,-,-,CASSHVQGEKLFF,TGTGCCAGCAGCCACGTACAGGGAGAAAAACTGTTTTTT
TRBV4-1,TRBJ1-4,-,-,CASRQRGRPEKLFF,TGCGCCAGCAGGCAAAGAGGACGCCCGGAAAAACTGTTTTTT
TRBV7-2,TRBJ2-1,-,-,CASSPRRTDNYNEQFF,TGTGCCAGCAGCCCTCGAAGGACAGATAACTACAATGAGCAGTTCTTC
TRBV2,TRBJ1-1,TRBD1,-,CASRSPQGGAYTEAFF,TGTGCCAGCAGATCTCCCCAGGGGGGCGCGTACACTGAAGCTTTCTTT
TRBV20-1,TRBJ1-2,-,-,CSASTGSRGYTF,TGCAGTGCTAGTACCGGGTCCCGTGGCTACACCTTC
TRBV7-2,TRBJ2-7,TRBD1,-,CASSLGTGGARSYEQYF,TGTGCCAGCAGCTTAGGAACAGGGGGCGCTCGGTCCTACGAGCAGTACTTC